A selection of T cell receptor beta chains follows, all from one sample in a study of early T cells in non-severe SARS-CoV-2 infection. A single record per CDR3 protein comes from TCRdb applying MiXCR to the 5' RACE reads. The sample has fewer than 110,000 distinct CDR3 sequences, around 10% seen once. What was sequenced was whole blood. These receptors all come from an adult who was a healthcare worker with PCR-confirmed SARS-CoV-2 infection or an uninfected control (not recorded which). The CDR3 runs from the conserved cysteine through the conserved F or W. A D gene is named only where the DNA matches it firmly.

>TRBJ1-2|TRBV20-1|.
CSTGGGNNLYGYTF
>TRBJ2-7|TRBV7-2|.
CARSWTGTQGSEQYF
>TRBJ1-2|TRBV6-1|.
CASSEQGPNYGYTF
>TRBJ2-3|TRBV28|.
CASRMTSVDTQYF
>TRBJ2-5|TRBV20-1|.
CSARGDEKETQYF
>TRBJ2-5|TRBV28|TRBD2
CASSFRLAGVETQYF
>TRBJ2-7|TRBV4-1|.
CASSKGGPPGNPYEQYF
>TRBJ1-1|TRBV18|.
CASSTGGRNTEAFF
>TRBJ1-5|TRBV6-1|.
CASSTQIYSNQPQHF
>TRBJ2-7|TRBV11-2|TRBD1
CASSRGGYEQYF
>TRBJ1-2|TRBV12-3/TRBV12-4|.
CASSLDAVGGGYTF
>TRBJ2-7|TRBV5-1|.
CASTPGGQIYEQYF
>TRBJ2-7|TRBV12-3/TRBV12-4|TRBD2
CASSRNGGSYEQYF
>TRBJ2-3|TRBV29-1|TRBD2
CSVAAGTSEADTQYF
>TRBJ2-1|TRBV20-1|.
CSARGFSSYNEQFF
>TRBJ2-5|TRBV29-1|.
CSVVHEGVQYF
>TRBJ2-3|TRBV28|TRBD2
CASTGGGWGTQYF
>TRBJ2-7|TRBV30|.
CAWSVRGRRYYEQYF
>TRBJ2-1|TRBV30|TRBD1
CACPGQGINEQFF
>TRBJ2-2|TRBV24-1|TRBD1
CATRGQMNTGELFF
>TRBJ2-7|TRBV25-1|.
CASSGHLGTYEQYF